This entry lists 5 T cell receptor beta chains sequenced from one sample in a study of cytomegalovirus exposure and HLA in healthy donors. PCR employed 60 Vbeta and 13 Jbeta primers. The data were produced by immunoSEQ multiplex PCR, yet TCRdb's version contains in-frame clones alone and is incomplete. The sample has about 170,000 clones, more than 80% seen once. Source material: PBMCs. The receptors stem from a woman aged 18-30 years in good health and CMV-seronegative.

The chain couples TRBV29-1 to TRBJ2-1; D is possibly TRBD1 (6 bases). Germline V gene lookup returns CDR1 SQVTM and CDR2 ANQGSEA. V was cut by 5 bases and J by 7 bases, with 12 bases left in between. The CDR3 contains 12 residues. CDR3 in DNA: TGCAGCGTTAGACAGGCAGGTAATGAGCAGTTCTTC. This sequence encodes CSVRQAGNEQFF.

The table lists this clone with a count of one. The J gene is TRBJ2-1, the V gene TRBV19; D possibly corresponds to TRBD2 (5 bases). The V end was cut by 5 bases, the J end by 7 bases, with 15 bases between. Per germline, CDR1 LNHDA and CDR2 SQIVND (reference sequence). CDR3 size: 14 residues. In DNA, the CDR3 is TGTGCCAGTAGTCCTGTGGGAGATCAGAATGAGCAGTTCTTC. Its translation: CASSPVGDQNEQFF. Full variable domain (rest looked up from reference TRBV19 and TRBJ2-1): DGGITQSPKYLFRKEGQNVTLSCEQNLNHDAMYWYRQDPGQGLRLIYYSQIVNDFQKGDIAEGYSVSREKKESFPLTVTSAQKNPTAFYLCASSPVGDQNEQFFGPGTRLTVL.

The chain joins TRBV6-1 to TRBJ1-5, with 8 bases identical to TRBD1. From germline, CDR1 is MNHNS and CDR2 SASEGT. This CDR3 contains 14 residues. V trimming: 6 bases; J trimming: 3 bases; junction bases outside the gene matches: 4. The CDR3 reads CASRDRANNQPQHF. In nucleotides, the CDR3 is TGTGCCAGCAGGGACAGGGCAAACAATCAGCCCCAGCATTTT.

The chain employs TRBV6-1 and TRBJ2-7; 7 bases align to TRBD2. The CDR3 contains 15 residues. V shed 5 bases and J 2 bases; nucleotides not matched to a gene: 9. CDR1 and CDR2 from the germline V gene are MNHNS and SASEGT. The CDR3 sequence is CASSRSGNGPYEQYF. The CDR3 DNA reads TGTGCCAGCAGTAGAAGCGGGAATGGGCCCTACGAGCAGTACTTC.

This clone was seen only once. This chain joins TRBV5-1 and TRBJ1-2; D gene unclear. The germline V gene encodes CDR1 SGHRS and CDR2 YFSETQ. Trimming left V 2 bases short and J 4 bases short, with 12 bases between. This CDR3 has 14 amino acids. The CDR3 DNA sequence: TGCGCCAGCAGCTTCCAAGCAGGTCTCTATGGCTACACCTTC. Its protein is CASSFQAGLYGYTF.